This TCR beta chain derives from a study of T cell responses to AZD1222 COVID-19 vaccine. Points from the study as a whole: Clonal diversity was possibly underestimated, and the donors were mostly white British, with more females. Spike-specific TCR depth and breadth grew after two AZD1222 doses.

Notes on this clone: What it recognizes is unknown.

V gave up 0 bases and J gave up 0 bases, with 12 bases separating them. The CDR3 covers 17 residues. Looked up from germline, CDR1 is LGHNT and CDR2 is FRNRAP. Profiled with immunoSEQ multiplex PCR; TCRdb holds only in-frame clones, not every one. The profile shows 150,000 to 200,000 clones, roughly 94% of them singletons. The clonotype comes from an adult who received the AZD1222 COVID-19 vaccine. V gene TRBV12-5 combines with J gene TRBJ1-3, with D uncertain. Sequenced here: peripheral blood, sampled 28 days after the second AZD1222 dose. CDR3 in DNA: TGTGCTAGTGGTTTGGTTGTCCTGAGCCTCTCTGGAAACACCATATATTTT. This gives the protein CASGLVVLSLSGNTIYF.